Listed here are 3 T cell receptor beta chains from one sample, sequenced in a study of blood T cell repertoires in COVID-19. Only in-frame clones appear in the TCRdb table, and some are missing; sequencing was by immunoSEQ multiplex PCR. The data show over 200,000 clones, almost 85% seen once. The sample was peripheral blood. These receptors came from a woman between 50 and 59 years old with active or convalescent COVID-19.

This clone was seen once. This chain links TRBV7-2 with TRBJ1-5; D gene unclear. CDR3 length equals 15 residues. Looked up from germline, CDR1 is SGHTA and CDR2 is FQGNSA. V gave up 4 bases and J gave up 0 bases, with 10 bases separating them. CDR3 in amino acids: CASSSDSLSNQPQHF. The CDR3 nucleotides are TGTGCCAGCAGCTCCGACTCGCTTAGCAATCAGCCCCAGCATTTT.

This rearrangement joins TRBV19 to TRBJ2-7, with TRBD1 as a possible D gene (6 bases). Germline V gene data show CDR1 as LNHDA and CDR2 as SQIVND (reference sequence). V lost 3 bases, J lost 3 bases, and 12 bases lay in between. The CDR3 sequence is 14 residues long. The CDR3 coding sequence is TGTGCCAGTAGTATGAGAAAGGGGGACTACGAGCAGTACTTC. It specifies CASSMRKGDYEQYF.

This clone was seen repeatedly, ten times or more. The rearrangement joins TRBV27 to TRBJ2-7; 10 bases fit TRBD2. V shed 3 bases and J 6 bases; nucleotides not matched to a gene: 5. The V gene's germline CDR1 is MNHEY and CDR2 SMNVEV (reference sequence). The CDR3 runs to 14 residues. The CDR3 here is CASSFSSGRFEQYF. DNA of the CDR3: TGTGCCAGCAGTTTCTCTAGCGGGAGATTCGAGCAGTACTTC.